This TCR beta chain was obtained from a study of memory B cells and T cells in multiple sclerosis (dated by TCRdb to between 2017 and 2018). Study-level background: The study compared TCR beta repertoires of autoproliferating peripheral T cells with brain lesion-infiltrating T cells in multiple sclerosis patients. TCR sequencing included two multiple sclerosis patients for whom either brain lesions at autopsy or brain-infiltrating cells from biopsy were available.

After stimulus-free culture of CFSE-labeled PBMCs, the autoproliferating (CFSEdim) and non-proliferating (CFSEhi) T cell fractions were sequenced separately. In total, more than 45 million CFSE-labeled PBMCs were cultured without stimulus for 6 to 8 days, after which replicate wells were pooled. PBMCs were labeled with about 0.5 uM CFSE and cultured in serum-free AIM-V medium without exogenous stimuli. PBMCs were isolated by Ficoll density gradient centrifugation and cryopreserved before use. Using a FACSAria III, live 7-AAD-negative cells were sorted, then washed with PBS and stored frozen at -80 degrees C as dry pellets. The paper as a whole reports these results and caveats: Clone-set sizes differed between compartments, which influenced counts of shared clonotypes and required normalization.

This clone appeared a single time. No cognate antigen has been identified for it. The record has no base qualities; no much larger clone is one base away. The immunoSEQ Platform was used to amplify TCRbeta CDR3 regions from extracted genomic DNA. Multiplex PCR, high-throughput sequencing and a vendor bioinformatics pipeline were combined in the immunoSEQ assay. Regarding the original processing steps: Non-productive sequences and CDR3s under 4 amino acids long were removed, and the clonotype frequencies in each sample were recalculated. In immunoSEQ Analyzer 2.0, shared clonotypes were identified as identical CDR3 amino acid, V gene and J gene sequences. Repertoire overlap was normalized by dividing shared clonotype counts by the product of both clone-set sizes, scaled by 1000 into arbitrary units. TCRdb holds this immuneACCESS table with in-frame rearrangements only. Some clones are missing; in checked studies, unresolved V genes explain under half, and the rest has no known cause. V and J calls and clone size are given by that table; D and trimming were obtained from the DNA. The sample table shows about 12,000 clones, and 84% are seen once. Of the sample, approximately 2.8% falls within the top ten clones.

The receptor was derived from a human donor with multiple sclerosis. The sequenced sample was PBMCs from blood kept in culture.

In nucleotide form, the sequence is TGCGCCAGCAGCCCGGGACTAGCGGGACTATCCTACAATGAGCAGTTCTTC. Translated, it reads CASSPGLAGLSYNEQFF. This chain joins TRBV5-1 to TRBJ2-1; 13 central nucleotides agree with TRBD2. Reading the germline V gene gives CDR1 SGHRS and CDR2 YFSETQ. The CDR3 measures 17 amino acids from cysteine to phenylalanine. Only the CDR3 region is kept as DNA, spanning 51 bases read in frame from base 1. The V end gives up 4 bases and the J end 1 base, leaving 5 bases in the junction not matched to a gene.